A selection of T cell receptor beta chains follows, all from one sample in a study of blood T cell repertoires in COVID-19. Sequencing used immunoSEQ multiplex PCR; TCRdb keeps in-frame clones, though not all of them. The table shows fewer than 50,000 clones, with 65% to 85% occurring only once. The sequencing input was peripheral blood. The receptors shown here come from a woman aged 80 or over with active or convalescent COVID-19. CDR3s include the opening cysteine and the closing phenylalanine or tryptophan. The D gene is left open where the match is weak. Not all rows give a size; the values are once, few, many and, for expanded clones, a class.

v_gene	abundance	d_gene	j_gene	CDR3aa	CDR3nt
TRBV7-9	.	TRBD2	TRBJ2-7	CASSLVGTSVLNSYEQYF	TGTGCCAGCAGCTTAGTTGGGACTAGCGTTCTAAACTCCTACGAGCAGTACTTC
TRBV11-2	.	.	TRBJ2-2	CASSFTYRVDTGELFF	TGTGCCAGCAGCTTTACATACAGGGTTGACACCGGGGAGCTGTTTTTT
TRBV29-1	.	.	TRBJ2-3	CSVGTDSTDTQYF	TGCAGCGTTGGGACAGATAGCACAGATACGCAGTATTTT
TRBV4-3	few	.	TRBJ1-2	CASQPSGGRDNYGYTF	TGCGCCAGCCAGCCCAGCGGGGGGAGAGATAACTATGGCTACACCTTC
TRBV5-1	.	TRBD1	TRBJ1-2	CASSPNTGVYGYTF	TGCGCCAGCAGCCCTAACACAGGGGTCTATGGCTACACCTTC
TRBV9	once	.	TRBJ2-3	CASSVRDTDTQYF	TGTGCCAGCAGCGTACGAGACACAGATACGCAGTATTTT
TRBV25-1	.	.	TRBJ2-1	CASSSGGYNEQFF	TGTGCCAGCAGTAGCGGAGGTTACAATGAGCAGTTCTTC
TRBV4-1	.	TRBD1	TRBJ1-3	CASSQDNLGWGQEVVPGNTIYF	TGCGCCAGCAGCCAAGATAATTTGGGTTGGGGACAGGAAGTTGTCCCTGGAAACACCATATATTTT
TRBV6-6	few	TRBD2	TRBJ2-3	CASTSARTSGTDTQYF	TGTGCCAGCACGTCAGCCCGAACTAGCGGCACAGATACGCAGTATTTT
TRBV5-4	.	.	TRBJ2-5	CASSYGWGPRETQYF	TGTGCCAGCAGCTACGGTTGGGGCCCACGAGAGACCCAGTACTTC
TRBV4-1	.	TRBD2	TRBJ2-1	CASSQVRTSGRNEQFF	TGCGCCAGCAGCCAAGTTCGGACTAGCGGGAGAAATGAGCAGTTCTTC
TRBV19	.	.	TRBJ2-1	CASSMELQGSSYNEQFF	TGTGCCAGTAGTATGGAATTACAGGGCAGCTCCTACAATGAGCAGTTCTTC
TRBV28	.	.	TRBJ1-4	CASSLSSGVIHEKLFF	TGTGCCAGCAGTTTATCTTCAGGGGTGATTCATGAAAAACTGTTTTTT
TRBV2	.	.	TRBJ1-6	CASSEQGGGNSPLHF	TGTGCCAGCAGTGAACAGGGAGGGGGTAATTCACCCCTCCACTTT
TRBV19	.	.	TRBJ2-3	CATPSTDTQYF	TGTGCCACCCCTAGCACAGATACGCAGTATTTT
TRBV7-2	.	.	TRBJ1-3	CASSPQAQAGNTIYF	TGTGCCAGCAGCCCGCAGGCACAGGCTGGAAACACCATATATTTT
TRBV7-6	.	.	TRBJ2-2	CASSLAPSLASTTGELFF	TGTGCCAGCAGCTTAGCACCATCGCTAGCGTCCACGACCGGGGAGCTGTTTTTT
TRBV11-2	few	.	TRBJ2-7	CASSLPGFRSYEQYF	TGTGCCAGCAGCCTCCCAGGGTTTCGTTCCTACGAGCAGTACTTC
TRBV18	.	TRBD1	TRBJ2-7	CASSSESQTGSEQYF	TGTGCCAGCTCATCCGAATCCCAGACAGGGAGCGAGCAGTACTTC
TRBV7-7	.	.	TRBJ2-3	CASSSQGGTDTQYF	TGTGCTAGCAGCTCACAGGGTGGCACAGATACGCAGTATTTT
TRBV11-2	.	.	TRBJ2-1	CASSFSNEQFF	TGTGCCAGCAGCTTCTCCAATGAGCAGTTCTTC
TRBV28	.	TRBD1	TRBJ1-1	CASSSYRGRTEAFF	TGTGCCAGCAGCTCCTACAGGGGGCGAACTGAAGCTTTCTTT
TRBV5-1	once	.	TRBJ1-6	CASSFRTEGSPLHF	TGCGCCAGCAGTTTCCGGACAGAAGGTTCACCCCTCCACTTT
TRBV28	.	TRBD1	TRBJ1-1	CASGGQRPQNTEAFF	TGTGCCAGCGGGGGACAGCGGCCACAGAACACTGAAGCTTTCTTT
TRBV19	.	TRBD1	TRBJ1-1	CASRGAGTANTEAFF	TGTGCCAGTAGGGGGGCGGGGACAGCGAACACTGAAGCTTTCTTT
TRBV5-4	.	.	TRBJ1-2	CASTQMGQNYGYTF	TGTGCCAGCACCCAAATGGGGCAGAACTATGGCTACACCTTC
TRBV2	.	.	TRBJ2-1	CASSSQSYNEQFF	TGTGCCAGCAGTAGCCAATCCTACAATGAGCAGTTCTTC
TRBV6-5	.	.	TRBJ2-7	CASTLQASYEQYF	TGTGCCAGCACCCTCCAGGCTTCCTACGAGCAGTACTTC
TRBV3-1/TRBV3-2	.	.	TRBJ1-4	CASSQDLGTPNEKLFF	TGTGCCAGCAGCCAAGATCTCGGGACACCTAATGAAAAACTGTTTTTT
TRBV6-1	.	TRBD1	TRBJ2-1	CASSDRTGGDEQFF	TGTGCCAGCAGTGACAGGACAGGGGGCGATGAGCAGTTCTTC